The sequence of this T cell receptor (beta chain) was determined in a study of preoperative IRX-2 immunotherapy in early breast cancer. The V gene's germline CDR1 is LNHDA and CDR2 SQIVND (reference sequence). Trimming took 2 bases from V and 1 from J, leaving 11 bases between them. The CDR3 spans 15 residues. Treatment reported: preoperative locoregional IRX-2 cytokine immunotherapy. Data came from immunoSEQ multiplex PCR; TCRdb stores just in-frame clones and leaves some out. The data show roughly 26,000 clones, 75% to 90% seen once. The V gene is TRBV19, the J gene TRBJ1-1, with D perhaps matching TRBD1 (6 bases). This clonotype originated in a human donor with breast cancer. The sequencing here drew on lymph node tissue, taken after IRX-2 immunotherapy. The CDR3 loop reads CASSILDRRNTEAFF. CDR3 sequence (DNA): TGTGCCAGTAGTATATTAGACAGGAGGAACACTGAAGCTTTCTTT. The entire variable domain, with the rest obtained from reference TRBV19 and TRBJ1-1, is as follows: DGGITQSPKYLFRKEGQNVTLSCEQNLNHDAMYWYRQDPGQGLRLIYYSQIVNDFQKGDIAEGYSVSREKKESFPLTVTSAQKNPTAFYLCASSILDRRNTEAFFGQGTRLTVV.